Sequencing of this T cell receptor (beta chain) was carried out in a study of early T cells in non-severe SARS-CoV-2 infection. Across the whole study: The authors sequenced bulk RNA from unsorted whole blood, leaving chains unpaired.

This clonotype was seen ten or more times. Compared with germline, one end of the junction differs, possibly owing to a read error. In the library, individual cDNA molecules carried attached unique molecular identifiers. From the 5' RACE reads, TCRdb called clonotypes with MiXCR, one entry per CDR3 protein. Among around 40,000 distinct CDR3 sequences listed, about 6.2% were seen once. Per germline, CDR1 SNHLY and CDR2 FYNNEI. CDR3 size: 15 residues. V and J are TRBV2 and TRBJ2-3; TRBD1 matches 8 bases. Material: whole blood. This clonotype was sampled from an adult who was a healthcare worker with PCR-confirmed SARS-CoV-2 infection or an uninfected control (not recorded which). CDR3 in amino acids: CASSEGGQGTDTQYF. For the CDR3, the DNA is TGTGCCAGCAGCGAAGGGGGACAGGGCACAGATACGCAGTATTTT.